Listed below are T cell receptor beta chains from one sample, sequenced in a study of blood T cell repertoires in COVID-19. Sequenced by immunoSEQ multiplex PCR; TCRdb stores in-frame clones only, minus some. The data contain around 200,000 clones, more than 85% of them singletons. Source material: peripheral blood. Receptors originate from a man aged 25 to 45 with acute or convalescent COVID-19. Both conserved end residues are trimmed from each CDR3. Each record gives: clone size, J gene, V gene, CDR3 protein. Clone size, where shown, is once, few, many, or a class for clones that have expanded.

clone size: -; J gene: TRBJ1-5; V gene: TRBV18; CDR3 protein: ASSRRDGPSNQPQH
clone size: -; J gene: TRBJ2-5; V gene: TRBV7-7; CDR3 protein: ASSLNWGEKETQY
clone size: -; J gene: TRBJ2-3; V gene: TRBV7-2; CDR3 protein: ASSFKAGGADTQY
clone size: -; J gene: TRBJ1-1; V gene: TRBV7-6; CDR3 protein: ASSKGQMNTEAF
clone size: -; J gene: TRBJ2-7; V gene: TRBV28; CDR3 protein: ASSPHEALSYEQY
clone size: -; J gene: TRBJ2-3; V gene: TRBV6-5; CDR3 protein: ASSYGRRPNTDTQY
clone size: -; J gene: TRBJ2-3; V gene: TRBV2; CDR3 protein: ASSEEGSGDTQY
clone size: few; J gene: TRBJ1-3; V gene: TRBV3-1/TRBV3-2; CDR3 protein: ASSPPRSGAGNTIY
clone size: -; J gene: TRBJ2-1; V gene: TRBV28; CDR3 protein: ASRGGTGPYNEQF
clone size: -; J gene: TRBJ2-7; V gene: TRBV6-6; CDR3 protein: ASSKDRGDEQY
clone size: -; J gene: TRBJ2-3; V gene: TRBV10-3; CDR3 protein: AISGHSKVGTDTQY
clone size: -; J gene: TRBJ2-7; V gene: TRBV28; CDR3 protein: ASSLLPGQGQSYEQY
clone size: once; J gene: TRBJ2-1; V gene: TRBV10-3; CDR3 protein: AIRPGTPSYNEQF
clone size: -; J gene: TRBJ1-5; V gene: TRBV28; CDR3 protein: VSPGADPQH
clone size: -; J gene: TRBJ1-1; V gene: TRBV5-1; CDR3 protein: ASSLRTGIRGTEAF
clone size: -; J gene: TRBJ1-2; V gene: TRBV7-9; CDR3 protein: ASSLVKSAVRRSYGYT
clone size: -; J gene: TRBJ2-3; V gene: TRBV7-9; CDR3 protein: ASSLVGRGTDTQY
clone size: once; J gene: TRBJ1-2; V gene: TRBV28; CDR3 protein: ASTPRTAGDGYT
clone size: -; J gene: TRBJ2-6; V gene: TRBV11-2; CDR3 protein: ASSQGLAGTGANVLT
clone size: -; J gene: TRBJ2-3; V gene: TRBV7-2; CDR3 protein: ASSFSGGGRHTQY
clone size: few; J gene: TRBJ1-2; V gene: TRBV28; CDR3 protein: ASSLKGLAGYT
clone size: few; J gene: TRBJ1-4; V gene: TRBV28; CDR3 protein: ASSLTEDRGEKLF
clone size: -; J gene: TRBJ1-2; V gene: TRBV4-2; CDR3 protein: ASSQDHGANYGYT
clone size: -; J gene: TRBJ2-3; V gene: TRBV15; CDR3 protein: ATSYSGRTDTQY
clone size: -; J gene: TRBJ2-7; V gene: TRBV6-1; CDR3 protein: ASSAPRSMPGQPTYEQY
clone size: -; J gene: TRBJ1-5; V gene: TRBV6-5; CDR3 protein: ASSGTGNQPQH
clone size: -; J gene: TRBJ2-7; V gene: TRBV15; CDR3 protein: ATSRDFKAGYYEQY
clone size: -; J gene: TRBJ2-5; V gene: TRBV5-1; CDR3 protein: ASSDTSGGETQY
clone size: -; J gene: TRBJ1-2; V gene: TRBV27; CDR3 protein: ASMGGGRYT
clone size: few; J gene: TRBJ1-2; V gene: TRBV29-1; CDR3 protein: SVGTGWNYGYT
clone size: -; J gene: TRBJ1-6; V gene: TRBV28; CDR3 protein: ASRSQGSYNSPLH
clone size: few; J gene: TRBJ1-4; V gene: TRBV12-3/TRBV12-4; CDR3 protein: ASSSRGKLF
clone size: -; J gene: TRBJ2-3; V gene: TRBV10-1; CDR3 protein: ASSESGGTQY
clone size: -; J gene: TRBJ1-6; V gene: TRBV5-6; CDR3 protein: ASSLDRGSYNSPLH
clone size: -; J gene: TRBJ1-3; V gene: TRBV2; CDR3 protein: ASSLQGVYGNTIY
clone size: -; J gene: TRBJ1-5; V gene: TRBV5-1; CDR3 protein: ASSLTSGSNQPQH
clone size: -; J gene: TRBJ1-1; V gene: TRBV24-1; CDR3 protein: APFGGTEAF
clone size: -; J gene: TRBJ2-1; V gene: TRBV4-1; CDR3 protein: ASSQPGQGSSYNEQF
clone size: -; J gene: TRBJ2-7; V gene: TRBV7-2; CDR3 protein: ASSFGLASYEQY
clone size: once; J gene: TRBJ2-1; V gene: TRBV27; CDR3 protein: ASKGLAGGEQF
clone size: few; J gene: TRBJ1-1; V gene: TRBV28; CDR3 protein: ASRSGIIRLNTEAF
clone size: -; J gene: TRBJ1-1; V gene: TRBV7-2; CDR3 protein: ASSLYQLNTEAF
clone size: -; J gene: TRBJ1-2; V gene: TRBV28; CDR3 protein: ASSLELGARGYT
clone size: -; J gene: TRBJ1-6; V gene: TRBV5-4; CDR3 protein: ASSMGTPSSYNSPLH
clone size: -; J gene: TRBJ2-6; V gene: TRBV5-6; CDR3 protein: ATHREVGQGANVLT
clone size: -; J gene: TRBJ1-1; V gene: TRBV6-5; CDR3 protein: ASSWGDNTEAF
clone size: -; J gene: TRBJ2-3; V gene: TRBV9; CDR3 protein: ASSGRLKSVSDTQY
clone size: -; J gene: TRBJ2-6; V gene: TRBV28; CDR3 protein: ASSASALREAGANVLT
clone size: -; J gene: TRBJ1-2; V gene: TRBV5-8; CDR3 protein: ASTRQGGLSGYT
clone size: -; J gene: TRBJ1-5; V gene: TRBV28; CDR3 protein: ASSWSQPQH
clone size: -; J gene: TRBJ2-1; V gene: TRBV30; CDR3 protein: AWSKLVAAYNEQF
clone size: -; J gene: TRBJ1-1; V gene: TRBV7-2; CDR3 protein: ASSLDFSTEAF
clone size: -; J gene: TRBJ2-5; V gene: TRBV7-2; CDR3 protein: ASSLGTSGGQETQY
clone size: few; J gene: TRBJ1-2; V gene: TRBV28; CDR3 protein: ASSFPLGTGGAGYGYT
clone size: -; J gene: TRBJ2-3; V gene: TRBV24-1; CDR3 protein: ATSDPGQGGTDTQY
clone size: -; J gene: TRBJ1-3; V gene: TRBV19; CDR3 protein: ASSWGPGSYGNTIY
clone size: -; J gene: TRBJ2-7; V gene: TRBV21-1; CDR3 protein: ASTLFSGRAPYEQY
clone size: -; J gene: TRBJ2-1; V gene: TRBV5-1; CDR3 protein: ASSSKTSGGPEQF
clone size: -; J gene: TRBJ2-7; V gene: TRBV12-3/TRBV12-4; CDR3 protein: ASSLPRVHEQY
clone size: -; J gene: TRBJ2-7; V gene: TRBV6-7; CDR3 protein: ASSYSIPSSQGVYEQY